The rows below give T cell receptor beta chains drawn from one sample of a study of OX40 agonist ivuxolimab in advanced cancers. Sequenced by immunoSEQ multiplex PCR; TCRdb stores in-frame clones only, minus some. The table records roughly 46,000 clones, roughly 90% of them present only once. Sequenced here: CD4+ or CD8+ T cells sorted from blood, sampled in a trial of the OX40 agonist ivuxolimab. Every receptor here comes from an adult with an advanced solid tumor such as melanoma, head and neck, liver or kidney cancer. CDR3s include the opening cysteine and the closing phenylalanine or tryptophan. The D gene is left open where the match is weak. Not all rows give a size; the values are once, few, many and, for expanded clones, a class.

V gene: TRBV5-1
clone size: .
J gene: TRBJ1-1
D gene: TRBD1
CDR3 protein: CASGRGQVNTEAFF
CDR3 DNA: TGCGCCAGCGGAAGGGGACAGGTGAACACTGAAGCTTTCTTT

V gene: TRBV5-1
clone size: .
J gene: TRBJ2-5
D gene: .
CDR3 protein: CASSRGQRWETQYF
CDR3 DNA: TGCGCCAGCAGCAGGGGACAAAGGTGGGAGACCCAGTACTTC

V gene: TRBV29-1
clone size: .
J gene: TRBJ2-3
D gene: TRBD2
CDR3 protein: CSVEGTRSYTQYF
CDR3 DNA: TGCAGCGTTGAAGGGACTAGGTCCTATACGCAGTATTTT

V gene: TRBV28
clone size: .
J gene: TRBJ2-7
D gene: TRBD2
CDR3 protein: CASSLGGGYSYEQYF
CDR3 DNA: TGTGCCAGCAGTTTAGGCGGGGGATACTCCTACGAGCAGTACTTC

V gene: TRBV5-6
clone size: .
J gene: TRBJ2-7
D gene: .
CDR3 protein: CASSSVGRAGRPYEQYF
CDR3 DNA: TGTGCCAGCAGCTCAGTCGGCAGGGCGGGCCGACCCTACGAGCAGTACTTC

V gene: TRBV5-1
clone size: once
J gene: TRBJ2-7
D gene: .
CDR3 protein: CASSLAGSSYEQYF
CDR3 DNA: TGCGCCAGCAGCTTAGCAGGGAGCTCCTACGAGCAGTACTTC

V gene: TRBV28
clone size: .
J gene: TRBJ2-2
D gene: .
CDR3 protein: CASSFGQGNTGELFF
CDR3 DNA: TGTGCCAGCAGTTTTGGGCAGGGGAACACCGGGGAGCTGTTTTTT

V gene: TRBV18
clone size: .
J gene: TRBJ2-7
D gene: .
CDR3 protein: CASSPMQGYEQYF
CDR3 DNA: TGTGCCAGCTCACCGATGCAGGGCTACGAGCAGTACTTC

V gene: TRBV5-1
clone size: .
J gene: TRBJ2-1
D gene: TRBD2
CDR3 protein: CASSLQGLANSYNEQFF
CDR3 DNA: TGCGCCAGCAGCTTGCAAGGACTAGCGAACTCCTACAATGAGCAGTTCTTC

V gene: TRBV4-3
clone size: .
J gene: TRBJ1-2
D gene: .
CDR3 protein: CASSQDSAGANYGYTF
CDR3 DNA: TGCGCCAGCAGCCAAGATTCGGCAGGGGCCAACTATGGCTACACCTTC

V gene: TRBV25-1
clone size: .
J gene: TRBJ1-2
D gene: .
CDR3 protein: CASSEGFLVYTF
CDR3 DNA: TGTGCCAGCAGTGAAGGTTTCCTTGTTTACACCTTC

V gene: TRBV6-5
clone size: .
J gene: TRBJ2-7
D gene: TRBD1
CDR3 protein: CASGRQGAQQYF
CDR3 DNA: TGTGCCAGCGGCCGGCAGGGGGCACAGCAGTACTTC

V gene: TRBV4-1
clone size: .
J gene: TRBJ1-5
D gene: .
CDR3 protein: CASSHGSTGQPQHF
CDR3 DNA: TGCGCCAGCAGCCACGGGAGTACAGGTCAGCCCCAGCATTTT

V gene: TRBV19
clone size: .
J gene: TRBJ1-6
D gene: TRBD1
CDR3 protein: CASSPGTVGNSPLHF
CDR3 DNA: TGTGCCAGTAGTCCTGGGACAGTAGGAAATTCACCCCTCCACTTT

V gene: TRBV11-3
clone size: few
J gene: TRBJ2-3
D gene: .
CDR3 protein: CASSNRGRNGADTQYF
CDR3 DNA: TGTGCCAGCAGCAACCGGGGACGTAATGGAGCAGATACGCAGTATTTT

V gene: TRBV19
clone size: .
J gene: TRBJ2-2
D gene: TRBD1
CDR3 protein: CASHRDSNTGELFF
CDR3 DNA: TGTGCCAGTCACCGGGACAGCAACACCGGGGAGCTGTTTTTT